Presented here are 10 T cell receptor beta chains from one specimen sequenced in a study of regulatory T cells in long-lasting Graves disease listed by TCRdb under 2021. The library was prepared using multiplex PCR. Reads for this sample came from an Illumina HiSeq 4000. iRepertoire HTBI primers and Arm-PCR amplification of CDR3 regions were used to construct TCR beta libraries. The public reads were quality trimmed at Q25 with fastp and then assembled into clones with MiXCR by TCRdb, keeping productive beta chains. Each record represents a unique CDR3 protein, reported with the most common genes and DNA among its rows. The sample table contains a few hundred thousand distinct CDR3 sequences; only one count was recorded for about 15% of them. The ten largest clones take up roughly 23% of the sample. Taken with the paper, the label for time point translates to: newly diagnosed GD, antithyroid drugs for less than 3 months. For both TCR sequencing and RNA sequencing, RNA was extracted from PBMCs using TRIzol.

These same records also appear under a second study, on T cells in Graves' hyperthyroidism and ophthalmopathy.

The source was peripheral blood mononuclear cells (PBMCs), collected at new diagnosis, from a patient treated with antithyroid drugs. The receptor source for this set is a woman aged 18-29 years with Graves disease. Donor details come from another sample of the same person, matched by shared clones.

This clonotype was counted many times. This rearrangement joins TRBV2 to TRBJ2-3; TRBD2 agrees at 9 bases. Germline V gene data show CDR1 as SNHLY and CDR2 as FYNNEI. This CDR3 contains 16 residues. Trimming removed 6 bases from V and 2 bases from J; junction bases left unmatched: 9. CDR3 sequence reads: CASSAGLAALTDTQYF. CDR3 DNA sequence: TGTGCCAGCAGCGCGGGACTAGCCGCGCTCACAGATACGCAGTATTTT. Using reference TRBV2 and TRBJ2-3 for the parts outside the CDR3, the full variable domain is EPEVTQTPSHQVTQMGQEVILRCVPISNHLYFYWYRQILGQKVEFLVSFYNNEISEKSEIFDDQFSVERPDGSNFTLKIRSTKLEDSAMYFCASSAGLAALTDTQYFGPGTRLTVL.

Many counts were recorded for this clonotype. This chain connects TRBV5-5 to TRBJ2-1, with D maybe TRBD2 (5 bases). Germline CDR1 is SGHKS and CDR2 is YYEKEE (reference sequence). The CDR3 spans 17 residues. With 1 base removed from V and 7 bases from J, the gap between germline ends came to 21 bases. CDR3 DNA: TGTGCCAGCAGCTTGCAAGGGCCCGAGGGATATGGTAATGAGCAGTTCTTC. Amino acid sequence: CASSLQGPEGYGNEQFF.

This clonotype was picked up one time. A much larger clone differs from this one at a single base, so this may be a read error. The rearrangement joins TRBV6-1 to TRBJ2-7, with 9 bases matching TRBD1. The germline V gene encodes CDR1 MNHNS and CDR2 SASEGT. The CDR3 sequence is 16 residues long. CDR3 DNA sequence: TGTGCCAGCGGTGACCCTCGTGGACAGGGGCTTTACGAGCAGTACTTC. It yields the protein CASGDPRGQGLYEQYF.

The chain employs TRBV27 and TRBJ2-1, with a weak D call TRBD2 (7 bases). The CDR3 is 13 amino acids. Germline CDR1 reads MNHEY; CDR2 reads SMNVEV (reference sequence). Trimming took off 7 bases at V and 6 bases at J, with 13 bases between the two ends. CDR3 nucleotides: TGTGCCAGCACCCGAAGGGGGGGCAATGAGCAGTTCTTC. Translation: CASTRRGGNEQFF.

This clonotype was counted at least ten times. J is TRBJ2-3 and V is TRBV11-3; D is unclear. The CDR3 extends over 14 amino acids. CDR1 and CDR2 from the germline V gene are SGHNT and YENEEA. The V gene lost 0 bases and the J gene lost 2 bases, with 6 bases spanning the gap. CDR3 bases: TGTGCCAGCAGCTTAGACGCCATCACAGATACGCAGTATTTT. Protein: CASSLDAITDTQYF.

This clonotype has a count of ten or more. CDR3 sequence: CASSFRTSGRAYEQYF. The CDR3 DNA reads as TGTGCCAGCAGTTTTCGAACTAGCGGGAGAGCGTACGAGCAGTACTTC. The genes are TRBV28 and TRBJ2-7, with 11 bases matching TRBD2. The V gene's germline CDR1 is MDHEN and CDR2 SYDVKM. The CDR3 length is 16 residues. Trimming at V came to 3 bases and at J to 4 bases, leaving 8 bases not matched to a gene. Variable domain in full (rest from reference TRBV28 and TRBJ2-7): DVKVTQSSRYLVKRTGEKVFLECVQDMDHENMFWYRQDPGLGLRLIYFSYDVKMKEKGDIPEGYSVSREKKERFSLILESASTNQTSMYLCASSFRTSGRAYEQYFGPGTRLTVT.

V usage is TRBV19 and J usage is TRBJ1-1, with D maybe TRBD1 (6 bases). CDR1 LNHDA and CDR2 SQIVND come from the germline V gene (reference sequence). V lost 3 bases to trimming and J lost 3 bases, with 20 bases between them. The CDR3 sequence is 17 residues long. The CDR3 sequence is CASSIAGGGVSDTEAFF. Here the CDR3 DNA reads TGTGCCAGTAGTATCGCGGGGGGCGGAGTGTCGGACACTGAAGCTTTCTTT.

This chain connects TRBV9 to TRBJ2-3, with 13 nucleotides matching TRBD2. Germline lookup yields CDR1 SGDLS and CDR2 YYNGEE. CDR3 size: 18 residues. V lost 4 bases to trimming and J lost 3 bases; unmatched junction nucleotides: 11. CDR3 sequence: CASSPMSGLAGRTDTQYF. Written as DNA, the CDR3 is TGTGCCAGCAGCCCCATGTCGGGACTAGCGGGGCGAACAGATACGCAGTATTTT.

In its sample, this clonotype was seen many times. The V call is TRBV3-1, the J call TRBJ1-1, with a weak D call TRBD1 (6 bases). Germline CDR1 is LGHDT and CDR2 is YNNKEL (reference sequence). V was shortened by 3 bases and J by 4 bases, with 12 bases between the two germline ends. There are 14 residues in the CDR3. CDR3 sequence reads: CASSQGTSFTEAFF. CDR3 DNA: TGTGCCAGCAGCCAGGGGACATCGTTCACTGAAGCTTTCTTT. The variable domain in full, completed from reference TRBV3-1 and TRBJ1-1, reads DTAVSQTPKYLVTQMGNDKSIKCEQNLGHDTMYWYKQDSKKFLKIMFSYNNKELIINETVPNRFSPKSPDKAHLNLHINSLELGDSAVYFCASSQGTSFTEAFFGQGTRLTVV.

This clonotype was counted between two and nine times. The V and J genes are TRBV6-5 and TRBJ2-7, with 7 bases fitting TRBD1. Unmatched junction bases numbered 4, after V lost 1 base and J lost 4 bases. The V gene's germline CDR1 is MNHEY and CDR2 SVGAGI. The CDR3 contains 14 residues. CDR3 DNA sequence: TGTGCCAGCAGTTACTGGGACAGTCCTTACGAGCAGTACTTC. As protein: CASSYWDSPYEQYF.